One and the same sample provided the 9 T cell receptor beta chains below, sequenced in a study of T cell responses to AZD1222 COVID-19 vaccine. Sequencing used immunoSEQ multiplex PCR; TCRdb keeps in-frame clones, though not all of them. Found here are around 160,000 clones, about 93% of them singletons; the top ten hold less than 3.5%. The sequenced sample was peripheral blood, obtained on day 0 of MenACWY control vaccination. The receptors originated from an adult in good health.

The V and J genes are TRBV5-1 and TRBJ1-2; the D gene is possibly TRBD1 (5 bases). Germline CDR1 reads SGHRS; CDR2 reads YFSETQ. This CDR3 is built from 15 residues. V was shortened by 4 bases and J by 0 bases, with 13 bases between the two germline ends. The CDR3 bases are TGCGCCAGCAGCCGGGGGAGTGGAGCTAACTATGGCTACACCTTC. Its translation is CASSRGSGANYGYTF.

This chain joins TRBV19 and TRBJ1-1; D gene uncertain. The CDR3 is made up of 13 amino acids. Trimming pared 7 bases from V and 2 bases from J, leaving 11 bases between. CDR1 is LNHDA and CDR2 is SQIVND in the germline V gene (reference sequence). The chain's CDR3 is CASTDRRNTEAFF. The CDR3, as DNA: TGTGCCAGTACCGATCGGCGAAACACTGAAGCTTTCTTT.

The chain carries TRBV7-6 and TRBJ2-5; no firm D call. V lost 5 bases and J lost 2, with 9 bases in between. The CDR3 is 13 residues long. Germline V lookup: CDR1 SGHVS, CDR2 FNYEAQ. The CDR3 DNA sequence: TGTGCCAGCAGCGAGACCATACAAGAGACCCAGTACTTC. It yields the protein CASSETIQETQYF.

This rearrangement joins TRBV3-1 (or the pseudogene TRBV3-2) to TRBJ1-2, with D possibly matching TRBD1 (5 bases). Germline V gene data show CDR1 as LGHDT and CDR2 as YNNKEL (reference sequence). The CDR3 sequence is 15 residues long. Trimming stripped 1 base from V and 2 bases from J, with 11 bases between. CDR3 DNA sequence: TGTGCCAGCAGCCAAGTCCAGGGTGGGAACTATGGCTACACCTTC. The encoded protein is CASSQVQGGNYGYTF.

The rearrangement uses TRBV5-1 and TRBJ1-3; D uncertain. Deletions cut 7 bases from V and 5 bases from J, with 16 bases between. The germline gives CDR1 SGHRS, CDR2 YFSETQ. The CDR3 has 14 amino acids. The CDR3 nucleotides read TGCGCCAGCTCCCCGTCCGTTAAAAGAAACACCATATATTTT. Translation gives CASSPSVKRNTIYF.

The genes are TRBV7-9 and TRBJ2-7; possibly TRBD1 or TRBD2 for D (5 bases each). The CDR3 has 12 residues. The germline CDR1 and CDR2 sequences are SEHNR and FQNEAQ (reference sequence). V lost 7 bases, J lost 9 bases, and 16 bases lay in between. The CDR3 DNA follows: TGTGCCAGCAACATACTGGACGGGGCGCAGTACTTC. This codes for CASNILDGAQYF.

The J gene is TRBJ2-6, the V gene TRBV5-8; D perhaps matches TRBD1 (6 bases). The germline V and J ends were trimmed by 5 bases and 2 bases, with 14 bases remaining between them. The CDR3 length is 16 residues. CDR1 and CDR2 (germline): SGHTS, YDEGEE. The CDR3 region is CASSLNRVAGANVLTF. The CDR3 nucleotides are TGTGCCAGCAGTCTAAACAGGGTCGCTGGGGCCAACGTCCTGACTTTC.

The CDR3 protein is CASTFRGLPVSSYNSPLHF. In DNA form, the CDR3 reads TGTGCCAGTACCTTCCGCGGGCTCCCTGTGAGCTCCTATAATTCACCCCTCCACTTT. The chain has TRBV19 and TRBJ1-6; D not certain. The length of the CDR3 is 19 residues. The germline V gene has CDR1 LNHDA and CDR2 SQIVND (reference sequence). V shed 7 bases and J shed 0 bases, with 22 bases lying between them. The complete variable domain, with remaining parts taken from reference TRBV19 and TRBJ1-6, reads DGGITQSPKYLFRKEGQNVTLSCEQNLNHDAMYWYRQDPGQGLRLIYYSQIVNDFQKGDIAEGYSVSREKKESFPLTVTSAQKNPTAFYLCASTFRGLPVSSYNSPLHFGNGTRLTVT.

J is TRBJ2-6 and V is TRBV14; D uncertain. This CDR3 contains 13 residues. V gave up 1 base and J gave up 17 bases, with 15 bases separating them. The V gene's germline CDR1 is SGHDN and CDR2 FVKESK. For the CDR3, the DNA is TGTGCCAGCAGCCAAGTGTGGGCCCGGTACTTGACTTTC. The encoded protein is CASSQVWARYLTF.